What follows is one T cell receptor beta chain and its context. Its specificity is not known. V trimming: 1 base; J trimming: 3 bases; junction bases outside the gene matches: 13. This CDR3 contains 18 residues. Per the germline V gene, CDR1 is LGHNA and CDR2 is YSLEER. The data derive from a study of PD-1 blockade in classical Hodgkin lymphoma. The time point is: newly diagnosed, previously untreated cHL patient sample. It was by magnetic negative selection that CD4+ T cells were purified from thawed PBMCs. Investigators turned to newly diagnosed, untreated classical Hodgkin lymphoma PBMCs for comparison. This table comes from immunoSEQ multiplex PCR, and its TCRdb copy is limited to in-frame clones, with some not included. The sample includes 25,000 to 30,000 clones, roughly nine tenths seen only once; the top ten take more than 0.35%. Findings and caveats of the study: No one has yet defined what causes the repertoire differences, which may be disease activity or prior therapy. When set against healthy donors, newly diagnosed patients were reported to show lower baseline TCR diversity.

The chain couples TRBV4-3 to TRBJ2-5; 8 nucleotides line up with TRBD1. This clonotype was obtained from a human donor with classical Hodgkin lymphoma. The sequenced material came from CD4+ T cells from blood. The CDR3: CASSQVSQGGSREETQYF. CDR3 sequence (DNA): TGCGCCAGCAGCCAAGTTTCACAGGGGGGTTCCCGGGAAGAGACCCAGTACTTC.